A selection of T cell receptor beta chains follows, all from one sample in a study of blood T cell repertoires in COVID-19. Generated by immunoSEQ multiplex PCR, the TCRdb table keeps only in-frame clones and is missing some. Of about 190,000 clones in the sample, roughly four fifths were seen once. Material for sequencing was peripheral blood. The source is a woman in her forties or fifties with acute or convalescent COVID-19. Both conserved end residues are part of each CDR3. D genes are given only for firm matches. Some rows mark clone size as missing; the rest say once, few, many or name a class of expanded clone.

j_call clone_size cdr3_length d_call v_call cdr3_nt cdr3_aa
TRBJ1-2 NA 15 TRBD1 TRBV27 TGTGCCAGCAGCTTTACTGGGACAGCTAACTATGGCTACACCTTC CASSFTGTANYGYTF
TRBJ2-7 few 14 TRBD1 TRBV19 TGTGCCAGTAGTCCGACAGGGTCGACCTACGAGCAGTACTTC CASSPTGSTYEQYF
TRBJ1-1 NA 14 TRBD1 TRBV19 TGTGCCAGTAGTAGGGGACAGGCGTTTACTGAAGCTTTCTTT CASSRGQAFTEAFF
TRBJ2-7 NA 11 NA TRBV30 TGTGCCTGGGGAGAGCACCACGAGCAGTACTTC CAWGEHHEQYF
TRBJ2-1 NA 13 NA TRBV25-1 TGTGCCAGCAGTGTCCCCAGGGAAGATGAGCAGTTCTTC CASSVPREDEQFF
TRBJ1-1 NA 13 NA TRBV12-5 TGTGCTAGTGGTTTGCCCAATCGAGGTGAAGCTTTCTTT CASGLPNRGEAFF
TRBJ2-2 NA 15 TRBD1 TRBV7-6 TGTGCCAGCAGCCAGAACAGGGGCGTTGCCGGGGAGCTGTTTTTT CASSQNRGVAGELFF
TRBJ2-7 NA 12 NA TRBV6-5 TGTGCCAGCGGAGGAGATTCCTACGAGCAGTACTTC CASGGDSYEQYF
TRBJ2-7 NA 15 TRBD1 TRBV19 TGTGCCAGTAGTACCGGACAGGGAACGAGCTACGAGCAGTACTTC CASSTGQGTSYEQYF
TRBJ1-1 NA 13 NA TRBV12-5 TGTGCTAGTGCCCTCCGCAGAGGAACTGAAGCTTTCTTT CASALRRGTEAFF